This paragraph reports one T cell receptor beta chain. The antigen it recognizes is unknown. Nothing much larger sits one base from this clone, and base qualities are not available. These data are taken from a study of Ad26.COV2.S vaccination and SARS-CoV-2 variants (dated by TCRdb to the early 2020s). In the study overall: Donors in the vaccine arm were drawn from COV1001, a multicentre, randomized, double-blind, placebo-controlled phase I-IIa trial testing Ad26.COV2.S in healthy adults. Participants in the trial were split at random into five groups of five each, receiving low-dose or high-dose Ad26.COV2.S once or twice, or else placebo on both occasions. TCRbeta repertoire sequencing was used to assess the specificity and breadth of SARS-CoV-2-reactive T cell receptors after Ad26.COV2.S vaccination. Throughout the experiments and outcome assessment, investigators stayed blinded to trial group allocation. Ad26.COV2.S was administered intramuscularly at a dose of 5x10^10 or 1x10^11 viral particles, either as one shot or as two shots given 56 days apart. A total of approximately 30 samples were included in the TCR-sequenced set, comprising around 19 Ad26.COV2.S vaccine recipients, 5 placebo recipients and 8 SARS-CoV-2 convalescent individuals.

The immunoSEQ Assay was the method used to sequence TCRbeta CDR3 regions. After extraction, genomic DNA underwent amplification by bias-controlled multiplex PCR, followed by high-throughput sequencing. The paper's data handling went like this. To quantify the absolute abundance of each unique TCRbeta CDR3 region, sequences were collapsed and filtered. T cell fraction was estimated by normalization of TCRbeta template counts to usable DNA, with usable DNA being measured through amplification of reference genes present in all nucleated cells. Repertoire TCRs were annotated as SARS-CoV-2-specific when V gene, CDR3 amino acid sequence and J gene were exactly matched to a known reactive TCR set. MIRA supplied the reference SARS-CoV-2 TCR set, which was filtered for enrichment in COVID-19-positive ImmuneCODE repertoires so that public or cross-reactive TCRs were removed. Based on the MIRA antigens, annotated TCRs were further analysed at the level of specific ORF or position within ORF. Breadth was defined as annotated unique rearrangements over total unique productive rearrangements; depth was the summed frequency of those rearrangements. TCR breadth was compared between groups using two-sided Wilcoxon rank-sum tests. TCRdb obtained this table from immuneACCESS and retained in-frame rearrangements with V and J assigned. These tables miss some clones; where compared with another copy, unresolved V genes account for less than half of the shortfall, and the remainder is unexplained. V and J calls and clone size are those listed in that table; D and trimming were worked out from the DNA. In all, the sample holds hundreds of thousands of clones, and around 88% of those were seen once. Roughly 10% of the sample comes from the top ten.

The CDR3 goes from the cysteine to the phenylalanine over 14 residues. Just CDR3 DNA is preserved here, 42 bases in frame from base 1. V ends up 5 bases short and J 4 bases short, with an unmatched junction base count of 6. CDR1 and CDR2 are drawn from the germline V gene: SGHRS, YFSETQ. The treatment or condition label, as the study defines it: roughly 18 received Ad26.COV2.S at low or high dose, single or two shots; 5 received placebo; per-sample allocation not given. Repertoires of vaccine and placebo recipients were sequenced from samples taken on day 63 after the first injection. Between 29 July and 7 August 2020, Cohort 1b enrolled 25 adults aged 18-55 years at one site in Boston, USA. Ad26.COV2.S consisted of a replication-incompetent adenovirus type 26 vector by which a prefusion-stabilized SARS-CoV-2 spike protein from the original Wuhan strain was expressed. General conclusions and limits of the study: Ad26.COV2.S recipients had higher spike-specific TCR breadth than placebo recipients (P = 0.0014). The study lacked the statistical power to compare responses across vaccine doses or regimens. The authors noted that total T cell responses may have been underestimated by the TCR breadth and depth analyses. After vaccination, substantial breadth of spike-specific CD8+ and CD4+ T cell responses was reported. Vaccine and placebo recipients had similar non-spike TCR breadth, a finding consistent with the vaccine containing only spike.

This clonotype originated in a person aged 18-65 years who received the Ad26.COV2.S COVID-19 vaccine or a placebo. The chain was built from TRBV5-1 and TRBJ1-1, with 9 middle bases fitting TRBD1. The sample was peripheral blood, taken in a trial of Ad26.COV2.S vaccine versus placebo. The sequence in DNA is TGCGCCAGCAGGACGGGACAGGGCAGCACTGAAGCTTTCTTT. It specifies CASRTGQGSTEAFF.